This T cell receptor (beta chain) came from a study of blood T cell repertoires in COVID-19. Turning to the study itself: The United States, Italy and Spain provided the acute and convalescent COVID-19 samples. In each case, the material was cDNA or gDNA derived from T cells, B-cell-depleted T cells, or PBMCs.

This CDR3 is 13 amino acids long. Germline V gives CDR1 SQVTM, CDR2 ANQGSEA. With 0 bases removed from V and 7 bases from J, the gap between germline ends came to 12 bases. Per the study methods: Reference gene primer amplification gave estimated nucleated cell counts. The assay was immunoSEQ multiplex PCR, and TCRdb's table has in-frame clones only and misses some. Clone size and the V and J calls come from that table; the DNA yielded D and trimming. The top ten hold 4.5% to 6% of the sample, which has 220,000 or so clones, around four fifths seen once. The sequence derives from a woman aged 60 to 75 who had recovered from COVID-19. The V gene is TRBV29-1, the J gene TRBJ1-1, with TRBD1 as a possible D gene (6 bases). Material for sequencing was peripheral blood. As DNA, the CDR3 is TGCAGCGTTGAAGACAGGGGACAAAATGAAGCTTTCTTT. Translated: CSVEDRGQNEAFF.